Listed here are 13 T cell receptor beta chains from one sample, sequenced in a study of human T cells and chemical hapten exposure. Time point: patch test 1, 2 weeks after DPC sensitization. The treatment here: therapeutic diphenylcyclopropenone sensitization with weekly scalp DPC. TCRdb redid the calling of the RACE reads with MiXCR, one entry per CDR3 protein. The top ten hold less than 2.5% of the sample, which has approximately 82,000 distinct CDR3 sequences, 10% to 13% seen once. Sequencing was performed on whole blood, taken in connection with sensitization to the hapten diphenylcyclopropenone (DPC). The receptors come from a man aged 40-50 years with alopecia areata. Some clones in this sample may be carry-over from other donors' samples.

This clonotype has only a few counts. The gene calls are TRBV5-4 and TRBJ2-1; 8 bases are shared with TRBD2. The CDR3 covers 16 residues. J gave up 0 bases and V 3 bases, and 5 bases lay outside the gene matches. Per germline, CDR1 SGHNT and CDR2 YYREEE (reference sequence). The CDR3 DNA sequence: TGTGCCAGCAGCTCCCGCGGGAGGAGCTCCTACAATGAGCAGTTCTTC. Its translation: CASSSRGRSSYNEQFF.

This clonotype was seen at least ten times. CDR3 amino acids: CASSHDRGGTEAFF. Here the CDR3 DNA reads TGTGCCAGCAGTCATGACAGGGGGGGCACTGAAGCTTTCTTT. The gene calls are TRBV2 and TRBJ1-1; TRBD1 matches 9 bases. Germline V gene sequence: CDR1 SNHLY, CDR2 FYNNEI. The CDR3 has 14 residues. Trimming took 5 bases from V and 4 from J; bases not matched to a gene: 5.

This clonotype was counted between two and nine times. This sequence joins TRBV29-1 and TRBJ2-3, with D uncertain. CDR3 length equals 13 residues. Germline V gene data show CDR1 as SQVTM and CDR2 as ANQGSEA. Trimming took off 6 bases at V and 6 bases at J, with 16 bases between the two ends. CDR3 residues: CSVPSAAGDTQYF. CDR3 nucleotides: TGCAGCGTCCCTTCCGCGGCCGGGGATACGCAGTATTTT.

V gene TRBV12-3 or TRBV12-4 combines with J gene TRBJ1-2, with D hard to call. Trimming stripped 3 bases from V and 2 bases from J, with 16 bases between. The CDR3 has 16 amino acids. The CDR3 protein is CASSLNRRKPNYGYTF. The CDR3 DNA reads as TGTGCCAGCAGTTTGAACCGAAGAAAACCCAACTATGGCTACACCTTC.

The genes are TRBV20-1 and TRBJ1-2; weak D call: TRBD1 (6 bases). V lost 4 bases and J 6 bases, leaving 12 bases between the germline ends. From germline, CDR1 is DFQATT and CDR2 SNEGSKA (reference sequence). The CDR3 sequence is 12 residues long. In DNA form, the CDR3 reads TGCAGTGCTATAAGGGGGTCGGATGGCTACACCTTC. Its translation is CSAIRGSDGYTF.

This clonotype has ten or more counts. DNA for the CDR3: TGTGCCAGCTCTTATGGATACTCCTACAATGAGCAGTTCTTC. Encoded protein: CASSYGYSYNEQFF. V gene TRBV6-2 or TRBV6-3 combines with J gene TRBJ2-1; the D is unclear. V shed 8 bases and J shed 0 bases, with 11 bases lying between them. The CDR3 spans 14 residues. The germline V gene encodes CDR1 MNHEY and CDR2 SVGEGT.

The genes are TRBV7-9 and TRBJ2-3; tentatively, D is TRBD2 (5 bases). Germline V gene sequence: CDR1 SEHNR, CDR2 FQNEAQ (reference sequence). The CDR3 extends over 15 amino acids. V lost 3 bases, J lost 2 bases, and 12 bases lay in between. CDR3 in DNA: TGTGCCAGCAGCTTGATAACGGGGATCACAGATACGCAGTATTTT. Residues: CASSLITGITDTQYF.

The V call is TRBV6-2 or TRBV6-3, the J call TRBJ2-1; D is undetermined. The germline V and J ends were trimmed by 8 bases and 9 bases, with 20 bases remaining between them. This CDR3 region has 14 residues. Germline V gives CDR1 MNHEY, CDR2 SVGEGT. CDR3 sequence reads: CASSLTPVWGEQFF. The CDR3 DNA follows: TGTGCCAGCTCCTTGACACCTGTGTGGGGTGAGCAGTTCTTC.

The CDR3 is CASSLGGRGSTEAFF. The CDR3 DNA sequence: TGTGCCAGCAGCTTAGGGGGCAGAGGGTCGACTGAAGCTTTCTTT. The chain carries TRBV11-3 and TRBJ1-1, with a weak D call TRBD1 (5 bases). Germline V gene data show CDR1 as SGHNT and CDR2 as YENEEA. V was cut by 1 base and J by 5 bases, with 14 bases left in between. CDR3 length: 15 amino acids.

The V gene is TRBV12-3 or TRBV12-4, the J gene TRBJ1-2; D may be TRBD1 (6 bases). The CDR3 loop spans 13 amino acids. The V end was cut by 3 bases, the J end by 5 bases, with 10 bases between. The CDR3 spells CASSFPDRYGYTF. CDR3 DNA sequence: TGTGCCAGCAGTTTCCCGGACAGATATGGCTACACCTTC.

The CDR3 DNA follows: TGTGCCAGCAACCCCCACGGGACTAGCGGGGTTAGCTCCTACAATGAGCAGTTCTTC. It specifies CASNPHGTSGVSSYNEQFF. The chain carries TRBV5-4 and TRBJ2-1; 13 nucleotides align to TRBD2. V gave up 6 bases and J gave up 0 bases; unmatched junction bases: 12. The CDR3 loop spans 19 amino acids. CDR1 is SGHNT and CDR2 is YYREEE in the germline V gene (reference sequence).

In its sample, this clonotype was seen many times. The chain is built from TRBV20-1 and TRBJ1-4; D is undetermined. The V end was cut by 3 bases, the J end by 5 bases, with 4 bases between. This CDR3 has 11 residues. Germline lookup yields CDR1 DFQATT and CDR2 SNEGSKA (reference sequence). The CDR3 sequence: CSASLNEKLFF. In nucleotides, the CDR3 is TGCAGTGCTAGCCTGAATGAAAAACTGTTTTTT.

Here the CDR3 DNA reads TGTGCCAGCAGTTTATCCTCCGGGACAGCTTTAGCCAAAAACATTCAGTACTTC. It codes for CASSLSSGTALAKNIQYF. The chain joins TRBV28 to TRBJ2-4, with TRBD1 identical over 7 bases. This CDR3 is 18 amino acids long. The germline gives CDR1 MDHEN, CDR2 SYDVKM. V was pared by 1 base and J by 0 bases, with 9 bases of the junction left unmatched.